A selection of T cell receptor beta chains follows, all from one sample in a study of cytomegalovirus exposure and HLA in healthy donors. The method was immunoSEQ multiplex PCR; TCRdb's version includes in-frame clones alone and lacks a portion of them. This table holds about 160,000 clones, about four fifths found once. The sample comprised PBMCs. Receptors were obtained from a man aged 25 to 45 in good health and CMV-seronegative. Both conserved end residues are part of each CDR3. A D gene is named only where the DNA matches it firmly. Size is omitted from some rows. Given values are once, few, many or a class for expanded clones.

abundance | j_gene | v_gene | d_gene | CDR3aa | CDR3nt
NA | TRBJ1-1 | TRBV6-6 | TRBD1 | CASSLARQGVGGF | TGTGCCAGCAGTTTAGCACGACAGGGGGTAGGTGGCTTT
NA | TRBJ2-2 | TRBV27 | NA | CASSPQVTVNTGELFF | TGTGCCAGCAGTCCACAGGTTACCGTGAACACCGGGGAGCTGTTTTTT
few | TRBJ1-4 | TRBV7-9 | NA | CSSRPSGATNEKLFF | TGTTCCAGCAGACCCTCCGGAGCAACTAATGAAAAACTGTTTTTT
NA | TRBJ1-5 | TRBV2 | TRBD1 | CASNPGQGNSNQPQHF | TGTGCCAGCAACCCGGGACAGGGGAATAGCAATCAGCCCCAGCATTTT
NA | TRBJ2-1 | TRBV9 | TRBD2 | CASSGGTSGKQFF | TGTGCCAGCAGCGGGGGGACTAGCGGTAAGCAGTTCTTC
NA | TRBJ2-5 | TRBV19 | NA | CASSIEAGIGETQYF | TGTGCCAGTAGTATAGAGGCAGGGATTGGGGAGACCCAGTACTTC
NA | TRBJ1-2 | TRBV5-1 | TRBD1 | CASSLGTGPNYGYTF | TGCGCCAGCAGCTTGGGGACAGGTCCAAACTATGGCTACACCTTC
once | TRBJ2-1 | TRBV6-1 | NA | CASSDRVWNEQFF | TGTGCCAGCAGTGACAGGGTTTGGAATGAGCAGTTCTTC
NA | TRBJ2-7 | TRBV19 | NA | CATETEYEQYF | TGTGCCACCGAGACAGAGTACGAGCAGTACTTC
NA | TRBJ2-7 | TRBV11-2 | NA | CASSLDSDSSYEQYF | TGTGCCAGCAGCTTAGATTCAGACTCATCCTACGAGCAGTACTTC
NA | TRBJ2-1 | TRBV7-2 | TRBD2 | CASRQAGGAFNEQFF | TGTGCCAGCAGACAAGCGGGAGGCGCCTTCAATGAGCAGTTCTTC
NA | TRBJ2-7 | TRBV5-4 | NA | CASRRGTSYEQYF | TGTGCCAGCAGAAGGGGGACCTCATACGAGCAGTACTTC